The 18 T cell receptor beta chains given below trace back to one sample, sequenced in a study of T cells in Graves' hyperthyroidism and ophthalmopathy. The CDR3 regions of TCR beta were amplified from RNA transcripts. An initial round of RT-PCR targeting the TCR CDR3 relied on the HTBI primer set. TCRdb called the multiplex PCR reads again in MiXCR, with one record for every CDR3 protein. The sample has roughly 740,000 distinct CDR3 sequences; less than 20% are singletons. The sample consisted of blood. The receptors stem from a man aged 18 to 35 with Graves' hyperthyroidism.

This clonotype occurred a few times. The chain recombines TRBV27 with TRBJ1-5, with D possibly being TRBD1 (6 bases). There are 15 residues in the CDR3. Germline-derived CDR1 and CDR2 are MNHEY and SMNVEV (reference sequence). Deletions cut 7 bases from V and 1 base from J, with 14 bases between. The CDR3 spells CASTKGGGSNQPQHF. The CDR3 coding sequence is TGTGCCAGCACCAAAGGAGGGGGGAGCAATCAGCCCCAGCATTTT.

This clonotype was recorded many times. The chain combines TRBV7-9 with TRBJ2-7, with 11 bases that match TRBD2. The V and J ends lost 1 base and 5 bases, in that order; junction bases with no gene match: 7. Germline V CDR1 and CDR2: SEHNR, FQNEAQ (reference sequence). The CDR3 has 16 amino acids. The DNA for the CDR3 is TGTGCCAGCAGCTTAGGACTAGCGGGATCTCGGGACGAGCAGTACTTC. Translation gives CASSLGLAGSRDEQYF.

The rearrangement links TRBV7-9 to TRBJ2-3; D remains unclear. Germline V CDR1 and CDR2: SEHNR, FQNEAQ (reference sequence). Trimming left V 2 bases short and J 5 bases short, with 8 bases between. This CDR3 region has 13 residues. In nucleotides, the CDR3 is TGTGCCAGCAGCTTAAACCAAAAAGATACGCAGTATTTT. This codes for CASSLNQKDTQYF. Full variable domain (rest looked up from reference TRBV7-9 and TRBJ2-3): DTGVSQNPRHKITKRGQNVTFRCDPISEHNRLYWYRQTLGQGPEFLTYFQNEAQLEKSRLLSDRFSAERPKGSFSTLEIQRTEQGDSAMYLCASSLNQKDTQYFGPGTRLTVL.

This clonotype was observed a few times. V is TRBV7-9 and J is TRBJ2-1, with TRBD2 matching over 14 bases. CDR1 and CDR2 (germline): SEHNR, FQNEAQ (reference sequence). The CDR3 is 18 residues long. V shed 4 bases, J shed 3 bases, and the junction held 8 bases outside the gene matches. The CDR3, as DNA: TGTGCCAGCAGCTCCCCGGGACTAGCGGGAGCGGGCTACAATGAGCAGTTCTTC. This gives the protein CASSSPGLAGAGYNEQFF.

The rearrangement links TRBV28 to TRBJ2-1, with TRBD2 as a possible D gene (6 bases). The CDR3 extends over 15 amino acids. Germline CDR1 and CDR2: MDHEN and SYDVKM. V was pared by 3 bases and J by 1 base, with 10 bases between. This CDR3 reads CASSLREVSYNEQFF. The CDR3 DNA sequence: TGTGCCAGCAGTTTGCGGGAAGTATCCTACAATGAGCAGTTCTTC.

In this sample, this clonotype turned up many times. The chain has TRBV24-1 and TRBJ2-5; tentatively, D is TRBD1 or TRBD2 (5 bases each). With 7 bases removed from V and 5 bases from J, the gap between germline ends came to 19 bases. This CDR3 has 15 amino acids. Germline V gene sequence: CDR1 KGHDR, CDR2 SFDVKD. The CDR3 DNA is TGTGCCACCAGCGCCATGGGGACGAGAACGGAGACCCAGTACTTC. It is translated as CATSAMGTRTETQYF.

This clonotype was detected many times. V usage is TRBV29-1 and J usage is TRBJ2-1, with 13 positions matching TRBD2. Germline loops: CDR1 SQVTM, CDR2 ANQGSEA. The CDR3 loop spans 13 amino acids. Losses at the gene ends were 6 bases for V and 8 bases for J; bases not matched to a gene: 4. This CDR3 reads CSVTTSGRHEQFF. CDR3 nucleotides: TGCAGCGTGACGACTAGCGGGAGGCATGAGCAGTTCTTC.

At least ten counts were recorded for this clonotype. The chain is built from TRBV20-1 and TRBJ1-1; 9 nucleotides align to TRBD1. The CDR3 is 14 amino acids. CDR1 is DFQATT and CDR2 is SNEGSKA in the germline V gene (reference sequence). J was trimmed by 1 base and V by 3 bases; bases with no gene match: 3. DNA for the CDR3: TGCAGTGCTAGGGGGACAGGGTCGAACACTGAAGCTTTCTTT. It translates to CSARGTGSNTEAFF.

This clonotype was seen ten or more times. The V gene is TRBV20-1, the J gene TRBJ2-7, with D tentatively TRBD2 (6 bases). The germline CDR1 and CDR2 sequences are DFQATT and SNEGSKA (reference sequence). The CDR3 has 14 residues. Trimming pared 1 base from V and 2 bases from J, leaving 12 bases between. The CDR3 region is CSARGFSSAYEQYF. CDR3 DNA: TGCAGTGCTAGAGGGTTTTCTAGCGCCTACGAGCAGTACTTC.

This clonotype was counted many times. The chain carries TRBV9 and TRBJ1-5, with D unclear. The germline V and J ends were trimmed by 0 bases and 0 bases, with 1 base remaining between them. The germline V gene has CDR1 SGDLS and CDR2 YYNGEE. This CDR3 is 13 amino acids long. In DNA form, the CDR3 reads TGTGCCAGCAGCGTAGGTAGCAATCAGCCCCAGCATTTT. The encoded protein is CASSVGSNQPQHF.

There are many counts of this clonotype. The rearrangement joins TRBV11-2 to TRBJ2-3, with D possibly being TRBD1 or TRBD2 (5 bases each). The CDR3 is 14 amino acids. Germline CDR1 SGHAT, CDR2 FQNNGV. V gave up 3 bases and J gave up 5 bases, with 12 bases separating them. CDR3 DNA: TGTGCCAGCAGCTTTACGGGGCTAAGAGATACGCAGTATTTT. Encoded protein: CASSFTGLRDTQYF.

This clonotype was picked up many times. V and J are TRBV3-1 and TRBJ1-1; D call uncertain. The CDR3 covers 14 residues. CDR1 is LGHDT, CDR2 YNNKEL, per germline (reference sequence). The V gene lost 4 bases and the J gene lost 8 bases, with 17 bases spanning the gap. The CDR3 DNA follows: TGTGCCAGCAGCCTGAGCCCGACCGGCCTCGAAGCTTTCTTT. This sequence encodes CASSLSPTGLEAFF.

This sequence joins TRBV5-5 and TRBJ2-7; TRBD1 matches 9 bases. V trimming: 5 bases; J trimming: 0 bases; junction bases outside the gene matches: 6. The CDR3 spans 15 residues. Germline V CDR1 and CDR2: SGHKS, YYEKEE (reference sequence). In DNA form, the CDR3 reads TGTGCCAGCAGGGCGGGACAGGGCCTCTCCTACGAGCAGTACTTC. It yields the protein CASRAGQGLSYEQYF.

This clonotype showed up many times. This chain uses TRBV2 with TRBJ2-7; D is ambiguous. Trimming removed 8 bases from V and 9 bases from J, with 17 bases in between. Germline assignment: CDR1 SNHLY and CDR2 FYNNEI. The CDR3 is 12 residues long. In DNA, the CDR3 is TGTGCCAGCGGGCAGAGCCTTATGATGCAGTACTTC. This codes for CASGQSLMMQYF.

CDR3 amino acids: CASSPRVGDTQYF. The CDR3 DNA is TGTGCCAGCAGCCCGCGGGTTGGGGATACGCAGTATTTT. The genes are TRBV7-2 and TRBJ2-3; maybe TRBD2 (5 bases). Per germline, CDR1 SGHTA and CDR2 FQGNSA. The ends were cut back, 5 bases at V and 6 bases at J, with 12 bases in the middle. This CDR3 is 13 amino acids long.

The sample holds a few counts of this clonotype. CDR3 in amino acids: CASRRTSDYEQYF. CDR3 DNA sequence: TGTGCCAGTAGAAGGACTAGCGACTACGAGCAGTACTTC. This sequence joins TRBV19 and TRBJ2-7, with 9 bases fitting TRBD2. There are 13 residues in the CDR3. Germline loops: CDR1 LNHDA, CDR2 SQIVND (reference sequence). Germline trimming cut 6 bases from V and 3 bases from J; bases unmatched to any gene: 3. Using reference TRBV19 and TRBJ2-7 for the parts outside the CDR3, the full variable domain is DGGITQSPKYLFRKEGQNVTLSCEQNLNHDAMYWYRQDPGQGLRLIYYSQIVNDFQKGDIAEGYSVSREKKESFPLTVTSAQKNPTAFYLCASRRTSDYEQYFGPGTRLTVT.

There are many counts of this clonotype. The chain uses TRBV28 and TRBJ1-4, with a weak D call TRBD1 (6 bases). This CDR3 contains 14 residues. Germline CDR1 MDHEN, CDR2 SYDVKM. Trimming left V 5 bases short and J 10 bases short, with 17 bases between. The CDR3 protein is CASSPYSTGRKLFF. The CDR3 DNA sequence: TGTGCCAGCAGTCCATACTCGACAGGTAGAAAACTGTTTTTT. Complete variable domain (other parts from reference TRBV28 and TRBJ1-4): DVKVTQSSRYLVKRTGEKVFLECVQDMDHENMFWYRQDPGLGLRLIYFSYDVKMKEKGDIPEGYSVSREKKERFSLILESASTNQTSMYLCASSPYSTGRKLFFGSGTQLSVL.

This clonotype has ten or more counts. CDR3 residues: CAISTGDNYGYTF. The CDR3, as DNA: TGTGCCATCAGTACAGGAGATAACTATGGCTACACCTTC. This chain connects TRBV10-3 to TRBJ1-2, with D possibly being TRBD1 (5 bases). Trimming took off 5 bases at V and 1 base at J, with 8 bases between the two ends. This CDR3 has 13 residues. The germline CDR1 and CDR2 sequences are ENHRY and SYGVKD.